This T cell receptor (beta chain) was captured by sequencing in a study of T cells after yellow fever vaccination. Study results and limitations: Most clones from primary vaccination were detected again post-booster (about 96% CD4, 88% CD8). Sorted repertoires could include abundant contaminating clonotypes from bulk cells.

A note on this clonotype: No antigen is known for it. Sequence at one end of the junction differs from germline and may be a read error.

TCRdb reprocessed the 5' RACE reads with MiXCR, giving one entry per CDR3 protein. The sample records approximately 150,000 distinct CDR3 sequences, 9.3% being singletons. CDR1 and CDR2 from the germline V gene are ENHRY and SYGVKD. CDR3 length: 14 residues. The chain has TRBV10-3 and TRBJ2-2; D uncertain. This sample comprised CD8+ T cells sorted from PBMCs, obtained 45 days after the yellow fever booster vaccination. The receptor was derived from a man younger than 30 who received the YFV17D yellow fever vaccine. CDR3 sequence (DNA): TGTGCCACGGAAAGCCGCGCGAACAGCGGGGAGCTGTTTTTT. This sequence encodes CATESRANSGELFF.